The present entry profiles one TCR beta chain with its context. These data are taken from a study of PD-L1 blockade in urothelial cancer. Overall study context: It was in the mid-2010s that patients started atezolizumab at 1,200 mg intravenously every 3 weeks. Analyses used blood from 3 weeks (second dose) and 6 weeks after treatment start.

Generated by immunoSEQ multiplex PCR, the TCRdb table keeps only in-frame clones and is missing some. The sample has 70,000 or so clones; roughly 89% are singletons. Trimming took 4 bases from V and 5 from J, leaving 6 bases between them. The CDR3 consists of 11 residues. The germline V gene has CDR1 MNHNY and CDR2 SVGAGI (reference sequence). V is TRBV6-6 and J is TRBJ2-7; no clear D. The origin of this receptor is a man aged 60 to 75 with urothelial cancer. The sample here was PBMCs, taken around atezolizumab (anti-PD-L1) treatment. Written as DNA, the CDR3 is TGTGCCAGCAGTTGGGCCAACGAGCAGTACTTC. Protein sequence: CASSWANEQYF.